The 21 T cell receptor beta chains listed next were all sequenced from one sample in a study of blood T cell repertoires in COVID-19. Generated by immunoSEQ multiplex PCR, the TCRdb table keeps only in-frame clones and is missing some. The sample includes 300,000 to 400,000 clones, roughly 90% of them seen just once. Input material: PBMCs or T cells enriched from blood (not recorded which). Receptors originate from a man in his fifties or sixties who had recovered from COVID-19.

The J gene is TRBJ2-3, the V gene TRBV7-9, with TRBD2 matching over 7 bases. J lost 6 bases, V lost 4 bases, and 10 bases had no gene match. The germline CDR1 and CDR2 sequences are SEHNR and FQNEAQ (reference sequence). There are 15 residues in the CDR3. The CDR3 region has the DNA TGTGCCAGCAGCTCCGATCGACTAGCAGGTGATACGCAGTATTTT. Protein product: CASSSDRLAGDTQYF.

The chain combines TRBV27 with TRBJ2-7, with 12 bases aligning to TRBD2. The CDR3 contains 15 residues. The V and J ends lost 5 bases and 3 bases, in that order; junction bases with no gene match: 5. Germline loops: CDR1 MNHEY, CDR2 SMNVEV (reference sequence). The CDR3 nucleotides read TGTGCCAGCAGTATCACTAGCGGGAGGAGCTACGAGCAGTACTTC. This translates into CASSITSGRSYEQYF.

The chain couples TRBV6-5 to TRBJ1-1; weak D call: TRBD1 (5 bases). From germline, CDR1 is MNHEY and CDR2 SVGAGI. V was cut by 7 bases and J by 4 bases, with 13 bases left in between. The CDR3 spans 13 residues. The CDR3 spells CASTSGVGTEAFF. Written as DNA, the CDR3 is TGTGCCAGCACTTCGGGGGTGGGCACTGAAGCTTTCTTT.

V and J are TRBV6-6 and TRBJ1-4; TRBD1 might be the D (5 bases). The V gene lost 2 bases and the J gene lost 6 bases, with 13 bases spanning the gap. This CDR3 has 15 amino acids. Germline CDR1 is MNHNY and CDR2 is SVGAGI (reference sequence). CDR3 nucleotide sequence: TGTGCCAGCAGTTACGACTTGGGGCGCTATGAAAAACTGTTTTTT. Encoded protein: CASSYDLGRYEKLFF.

This rearrangement joins TRBV18 to TRBJ1-1, with D possibly being TRBD1 (5 bases). Germline loops: CDR1 KGHSH, CDR2 LQKENI. The CDR3 runs to 12 residues. Trimming took off 4 bases at V and 9 bases at J, with 12 bases between the two ends. The CDR3 bases are TGTGCCAGCTCACTCCTACAGGAACAAGCTTTCTTT. Protein sequence: CASSLLQEQAFF.

The chain carries TRBV18 and TRBJ2-1; perhaps TRBD1 as D (5 bases). V was cut by 5 bases and J by 8 bases, with 13 bases left in between. The V gene's germline CDR1 is KGHSH and CDR2 LQKENI. This CDR3 region has 13 residues. The CDR3 nucleotides are TGTGCCAGCTCAAGCAGGGATATGCATGAGCAGTTCTTC. This translates into CASSSRDMHEQFF.

This chain links TRBV27 with TRBJ1-1, with a weak D call TRBD1 (6 bases). The germline V gene has CDR1 MNHEY and CDR2 SMNVEV (reference sequence). CDR3 size: 14 residues. Trimming shortened V by 2 bases and J by 1 base, and 8 bases separated the two germline ends. CDR3 DNA sequence: TGTGCCAGCAGTTTAAGACAGGCGAACACTGAAGCTTTCTTT. It specifies CASSLRQANTEAFF.

The gene calls are TRBV3-1 (or the pseudogene TRBV3-2) and TRBJ1-2; 9 positions match TRBD1. Germline V gene sequence: CDR1 LGHDT, CDR2 YNNKEL (reference sequence). J gave up 0 bases and V 3 bases, and 11 bases lay outside the gene matches. The CDR3 is 18 residues long. This chain's CDR3 is CASSHGGDRDTANYGYTF. The CDR3 nucleotides are TGTGCCAGCAGCCACGGGGGGGACAGGGACACCGCTAACTATGGCTACACCTTC.

V and J are TRBV11-3 and TRBJ2-2; D gene uncertain. V shed 5 bases and J shed 4 bases, with 14 bases lying between them. Per germline, CDR1 SGHNT and CDR2 YENEEA. CDR3 length equals 15 residues. CDR3 nucleotide sequence: TGTGCCAGCAGCCCCCCAGCCGGGTCCACCGGGGAGCTGTTTTTT. Translation: CASSPPAGSTGELFF.

V is TRBV25-1 and J is TRBJ1-2; 12 nucleotides agree with TRBD1. Trimming removed 5 bases from V and 4 bases from J; junction bases left unmatched: 11. The CDR3 is 17 residues long. Germline assignment: CDR1 MGHDK and CDR2 SYGVNS. The CDR3 region is CASSRSLGQGAGYGYTF. DNA of the CDR3: TGTGCCAGCAGTCGGTCCCTGGGACAGGGGGCTGGCTATGGCTACACCTTC.

This chain connects TRBV7-2 to TRBJ1-1; TRBD1 agrees at 10 bases. V lost 5 bases, J lost 7 bases, and 7 bases stayed unmatched. Germline V lookup: CDR1 SGHTA, CDR2 FQGNSA. This CDR3 is built from 14 residues. The CDR3 protein is CASSQGQGMFEAFF. CDR3 bases: TGTGCCAGCAGCCAGGGACAGGGGATGTTTGAAGCTTTCTTT.

This clone was found a few times. The chain is built from TRBV4-1 and TRBJ2-7; 8 nucleotides agree with TRBD1. CDR1 is MGHRA and CDR2 is YSYEKL in the germline V gene. The V and J ends lost 8 bases and 0 bases, in that order; junction bases with no gene match: 9. This CDR3 is 15 amino acids long. The CDR3 spells CASGQGTGTSYEQYF. In DNA form, the CDR3 reads TGCGCCAGCGGTCAGGGGACAGGTACCTCCTACGAGCAGTACTTC.

This chain joins TRBV5-4 and TRBJ1-1; TRBD1 matches 12 bases. This CDR3 is 14 amino acids long. In germline, CDR1 is SGHNT, CDR2 YYREEE (reference sequence). J gave up 8 bases and V 4 bases, and 6 bases lay outside the gene matches. CDR3 coding DNA: TGTGCCAGCAGCCGGGGACAGGGGGCAGGAGAAGCTTTCTTT. Translated: CASSRGQGAGEAFF.

The CDR3 DNA is TGTGCCAGCAGCCAACAGGGTAGCAATCAGCCCCAGCATTTT. Amino acid sequence: CASSQQGSNQPQHF. J is TRBJ1-5 and V is TRBV11-3; the D gene is possibly TRBD1 (6 bases). The CDR3 runs 14 residues. Germline lookup yields CDR1 SGHNT and CDR2 YENEEA. V lost 5 bases and J 0 bases, leaving 8 bases between the germline ends.

The chain links TRBV5-1 to TRBJ1-5; D is perhaps TRBD1 (6 bases). Germline V CDR1 and CDR2: SGHRS, YFSETQ. The CDR3 has 15 amino acids. V lost 2 bases, J lost 2 bases, and 11 bases lay in between. The CDR3 region is CASSLQGIGNQPQHF. DNA of the CDR3: TGCGCCAGCAGCTTACAGGGTATCGGCAATCAGCCCCAGCATTTT.

This chain links TRBV5-6 with TRBJ2-1, with a possible D match to TRBD1 (6 bases). The germline V gene has CDR1 SGHDT and CDR2 YYEEEE. This CDR3 contains 17 residues. The V end was cut by 3 bases, the J end by 7 bases, with 23 bases between. CDR3 region: CASSWRQVASLLNEQFF. The CDR3 DNA reads as TGTGCCAGCAGCTGGAGACAGGTAGCCTCTTTGTTGAATGAGCAGTTCTTC.

This rearrangement joins TRBV19 to TRBJ1-1; D is undetermined. Germline V CDR1 and CDR2: LNHDA, SQIVND (reference sequence). The V end lost 2 bases, the J end lost 4 bases, and 11 bases lay between the germline ends. This CDR3 has 14 amino acids. The CDR3 bases are TGTGCCAGTAGTATAACCGTCGGAGGCACTGAAGCTTTCTTT. It yields the protein CASSITVGGTEAFF.

This clone appeared once. The chain uses TRBV4-2 and TRBJ2-1; the D gene is possibly TRBD1 (6 bases). The germline V gene has CDR1 LGHNA and CDR2 YNFKEQ. The CDR3 is 15 residues long. Trimming stripped 0 bases from V and 3 bases from J, with 9 bases between. The CDR3 here is CASSQEPGVYNEQFF. CDR3 nucleotides: TGTGCCAGCAGCCAAGAGCCAGGGGTCTACAATGAGCAGTTCTTC.

J is TRBJ2-1 and V is TRBV9, with 9 nucleotides matching TRBD2. V dropped 1 base and J dropped 0; count of bases not matched to a gene: 5. CDR1 is SGDLS, CDR2 YYNGEE, per germline. This CDR3 comprises 17 residues. CDR3 in DNA: TGTGCCAGCAGCGTACTAGCGGGGCTGAGCTCCTACAATGAGCAGTTCTTC. Encoded protein: CASSVLAGLSSYNEQFF.

This chain uses TRBV18 with TRBJ1-1; possible D gene TRBD1, 6 bases. CDR1 and CDR2 (germline): KGHSH, LQKENI. This CDR3 spans 14 amino acids. V was cut by 3 bases and J by 3 bases, with 11 bases left in between. The CDR3 region has the DNA TGTGCCAGCTCACCCCAGACAGGTGACACTGAAGCTTTCTTT. It is translated as CASSPQTGDTEAFF.

The J gene is TRBJ1-1, the V gene TRBV19, with D perhaps matching TRBD1 (5 bases). Germline values: CDR1 LNHDA, CDR2 SQIVND (reference sequence). V lost 7 bases and J 2 bases, leaving 8 bases between the germline ends. This CDR3 region has 12 residues. CDR3 amino acids: CASTDRNTEAFF. The CDR3, as DNA: TGTGCCAGTACCGACAGAAACACTGAAGCTTTCTTT. The full variable domain, in which reference TRBV19 and TRBJ1-1 provide the parts outside the CDR3, is DGGITQSPKYLFRKEGQNVTLSCEQNLNHDAMYWYRQDPGQGLRLIYYSQIVNDFQKGDIAEGYSVSREKKESFPLTVTSAQKNPTAFYLCASTDRNTEAFFGQGTRLTVV.